The rows below give T cell receptor beta chains drawn from one sample of a study of shared clonotypes between healthy human individuals. TCRdb keeps only in-frame clones here, not all; method: immunoSEQ multiplex PCR. Of over 2,000,000 clones listed, 90% to 95% are singletons. Material for sequencing was naive CD8+ T cells from PBMCs. These receptors were collected from a man younger than 35 in good health. Some clones in this sample may be carry-over from other donors' samples. The CDR3 runs from the conserved cysteine through the conserved F or W. Rows give clone size only sometimes, using once, few, many, or a class for an expanded clone.

J gene: TRBJ2-3
clone size: NA
V gene: TRBV5-4
CDR3 protein: CASSIDSLPDTQYF

J gene: TRBJ2-2
clone size: once
V gene: TRBV7-9
CDR3 protein: CASSRWRGGNTGELFF

J gene: TRBJ2-7
clone size: NA
V gene: TRBV29-1
CDR3 protein: CSVEWLGQGYEQYF

J gene: TRBJ2-1
clone size: NA
V gene: TRBV11-2
CDR3 protein: CASSEKGKYREGHNEQFF

J gene: TRBJ2-1
clone size: once
V gene: TRBV6-5
CDR3 protein: CASRRTSGFYNEQFF

J gene: TRBJ2-7
clone size: NA
V gene: TRBV27
CDR3 protein: CASSLGGSPPHEQYF

J gene: TRBJ1-2
clone size: NA
V gene: TRBV27
CDR3 protein: CASSASSGERNYGYTF

J gene: TRBJ2-7
clone size: NA
V gene: TRBV10-3
CDR3 protein: CAISESGRLSEQYF

J gene: TRBJ2-7
clone size: NA
V gene: TRBV5-6
CDR3 protein: CASSTTGGWNEQYF

J gene: TRBJ1-3
clone size: NA
V gene: TRBV29-1
CDR3 protein: CSVDGPSGNTIYF

J gene: TRBJ2-7
clone size: NA
V gene: TRBV28
CDR3 protein: CASSLRGGYYEQYF

J gene: TRBJ2-1
clone size: NA
V gene: TRBV27
CDR3 protein: CASSFSSYNEQFF

J gene: TRBJ1-2
clone size: once
V gene: TRBV4-1
CDR3 protein: CASSQDFNHSPYGYTF

J gene: TRBJ1-1
clone size: NA
V gene: TRBV5-8
CDR3 protein: CASSAINPEVSVAVGTEAFF

J gene: TRBJ1-4
clone size: NA
V gene: TRBV5-1
CDR3 protein: CASSLGEGRTNEKLFF

J gene: TRBJ1-5
clone size: NA
V gene: TRBV13
CDR3 protein: CASSLRAEGNQPQHF

J gene: TRBJ2-4
clone size: NA
V gene: TRBV28
CDR3 protein: CASSFPGVAGGPQNIQYF

J gene: TRBJ2-7
clone size: once
V gene: TRBV13
CDR3 protein: CASSSGVYEQYF

J gene: TRBJ1-5
clone size: NA
V gene: TRBV14
CDR3 protein: CASSQESRFSNQPQHF

J gene: TRBJ2-3
clone size: NA
V gene: TRBV19
CDR3 protein: CASSIPLGLADTQYF

J gene: TRBJ2-7
clone size: NA
V gene: TRBV9
CDR3 protein: CASSPLAGGYEQYF

J gene: TRBJ1-4
clone size: NA
V gene: TRBV10-1
CDR3 protein: CASIRDGDNEKLFF

J gene: TRBJ2-3
clone size: once
V gene: TRBV28
CDR3 protein: CASSFGSRTDTQYF

J gene: TRBJ1-5
clone size: once
V gene: TRBV4-1
CDR3 protein: CASSHGFPGQGNQPQHF

J gene: TRBJ1-1
clone size: NA
V gene: TRBV20-1
CDR3 protein: CSAGEAFF

J gene: TRBJ2-3
clone size: NA
V gene: TRBV9
CDR3 protein: CASSPYGRTDTQYF

J gene: TRBJ2-7
clone size: NA
V gene: TRBV9
CDR3 protein: CASSVGGGNYEQYF

J gene: TRBJ2-7
clone size: NA
V gene: TRBV10-3
CDR3 protein: CAISDGELGTSGALYEQYF

J gene: TRBJ1-2
clone size: NA
V gene: TRBV27
CDR3 protein: CASSFGGTPYGYTF

J gene: TRBJ2-7
clone size: NA
V gene: TRBV14
CDR3 protein: CASSPSGSYYEQYF

J gene: TRBJ1-1
clone size: once
V gene: TRBV6-1
CDR3 protein: CASIGAANTEAFF

J gene: TRBJ2-2
clone size: NA
V gene: TRBV2
CDR3 protein: CAKHRDGKSTGELFF

J gene: TRBJ1-4
clone size: NA
V gene: TRBV4-3
CDR3 protein: CASSQVWGPTEGEKLFF

J gene: TRBJ2-7
clone size: NA
V gene: TRBV7-9
CDR3 protein: CASSSGRKYEQYF

J gene: TRBJ1-2
clone size: NA
V gene: TRBV6-1
CDR3 protein: CASSEAGGGGYTF